Listed below are T cell receptor beta chains from one sample, sequenced in a study of blood T cell repertoires in COVID-19. Profiling relied on immunoSEQ multiplex PCR, and the TCRdb table lists in-frame clones only, not all of them. The table includes around 500,000 clones, approximately 90% detected once. Material for sequencing was PBMCs or T cells enriched from blood (not recorded which). These receptors all come from a woman aged 40 to 55 who had recovered from COVID-19. The CDR3 runs from the conserved cysteine through the conserved F or W. The D gene is left open where the match is weak. Expanded clones get a size class; other rows say once, few or many, or leave the size out.

V: TRBV4-3
size: .
J: TRBJ1-6
D: .
DNA: TGCGCCAGCAGCCCCCAAAGGGGGACACCCGGAAAACACTCACCCCTCCACTTT
CDR3: CASSPQRGTPGKHSPLHF

V: TRBV27
size: .
J: TRBJ1-5
D: TRBD1
DNA: TGTGCCAGCAGTTCAGTACAGGGGACAGGGTTTCAGCCCCAGCATTTT
CDR3: CASSSVQGTGFQPQHF

V: TRBV19
size: .
J: TRBJ2-7
D: .
DNA: TGTGCCAGTAGTACCCAACAGGGGGGGTACGAGCAGTACTTC
CDR3: CASSTQQGGYEQYF

V: TRBV15
size: .
J: TRBJ1-2
D: .
DNA: TGTGCCACCAGCAGGACAGTTAAAAACTATGGCTACACCTTC
CDR3: CATSRTVKNYGYTF

V: TRBV6-5
size: .
J: TRBJ2-2
D: .
DNA: TGTGCCAGCACTCTTGGGGGAGGCACCGGGGAGCTGTTTTTT
CDR3: CASTLGGGTGELFF

V: TRBV27
size: .
J: TRBJ2-1
D: .
DNA: TGTGCCAGCAGTTTAGGGTGGGCAGGGGCATACAATGAGCAGTTCTTC
CDR3: CASSLGWAGAYNEQFF

V: TRBV5-8
size: .
J: TRBJ1-2
D: .
DNA: TGTGCCAGCAGCTTAAGGAGGGACGATGGCTACACCTTC
CDR3: CASSLRRDDGYTF

V: TRBV7-9
size: few
J: TRBJ1-2
D: TRBD1
DNA: TGTGCCAGCAGCTCTCGGGACAGGGACATAGCAGGCTATGGCTACACCTTC
CDR3: CASSSRDRDIAGYGYTF

V: TRBV6-6
size: .
J: TRBJ1-1
D: .
DNA: TGTGCCAGCAGCCCGGAGCTTTCCACTGAAGCTTTCTTT
CDR3: CASSPELSTEAFF

V: TRBV7-9
size: once
J: TRBJ2-1
D: TRBD1
DNA: TGTGCCAGCAGCTTAGAACAGGGGGCGATCTACAATGAGCAGTTCTTC
CDR3: CASSLEQGAIYNEQFF

V: TRBV19
size: .
J: TRBJ1-6
D: .
DNA: TGTGCCAGTACATTAAGGGCGGGTTCACCCCTCCACTTT
CDR3: CASTLRAGSPLHF

V: TRBV19
size: .
J: TRBJ1-4
D: .
DNA: TGTGCCAGTAGTACCAACCGGGTCGCGCGTGAAAAACTGTTTTTT
CDR3: CASSTNRVAREKLFF

V: TRBV19
size: .
J: TRBJ2-6
D: .
DNA: TGTGCCAGTTATGACAAGCGGAGCTCTGGGGCCAACGTCCTGACTTTC
CDR3: CASYDKRSSGANVLTF

V: TRBV3-1/TRBV3-2
size: .
J: TRBJ1-1
D: .
DNA: TGTGCCAGCAGCCAAGGATTCACAGGGAACACTGAAGCTTTCTTT
CDR3: CASSQGFTGNTEAFF

V: TRBV7-8
size: .
J: TRBJ2-2
D: .
DNA: TGTGCCAGCAGCTTGGGAGTGCCGGTCGGCGGGGAGCTGTTTTTT
CDR3: CASSLGVPVGGELFF

V: TRBV10-1
size: .
J: TRBJ1-1
D: .
DNA: TGCGCCAGCAGCTTCCCAGGGACTGAAGCTTTCTTT
CDR3: CASSFPGTEAFF

V: TRBV27
size: .
J: TRBJ1-2
D: TRBD1
DNA: TGTGCCAGCAGTCGTCGGACAGGGAGTGTCTATGGCTACACCTTC
CDR3: CASSRRTGSVYGYTF

V: TRBV2
size: .
J: TRBJ1-6
D: .
DNA: TGTGCCAGCAGCCCACTCCCGGGACAAACGTTAGTTGGTTCACCCCTCCACTTT
CDR3: CASSPLPGQTLVGSPLHF

V: TRBV20-1
size: .
J: TRBJ2-5
D: .
DNA: TGCAGTGCTACCGGGTGGGAGACCCAGTACTTC
CDR3: CSATGWETQYF

V: TRBV9
size: .
J: TRBJ2-1
D: TRBD2
DNA: TGTGCCAGCAGCGTCCTTAGCGGGAGAGGTAATGAGCAGTTCTTC
CDR3: CASSVLSGRGNEQFF

V: TRBV10-3
size: .
J: TRBJ1-1
D: TRBD1
DNA: TGTGCCATCAGTGAGTCGTTACTAGGACAGGGGGCAAACACTGAAGCTTTCTTT
CDR3: CAISESLLGQGANTEAFF

V: TRBV5-4
size: .
J: TRBJ2-3
D: TRBD1
DNA: TGTGCCAGCAGCCTACAGGGGGGTGGCACAGATACGCAGTATTTT
CDR3: CASSLQGGGTDTQYF

V: TRBV10-3
size: .
J: TRBJ2-7
D: .
DNA: TGTGCCATCAGTGAGTCCGGGGACACCCACGGCGAGCAGTACTTC
CDR3: CAISESGDTHGEQYF

V: TRBV18
size: .
J: TRBJ1-5
D: .
DNA: TGTGCCAGCTCACCACAGGGGAATCAGCCCCAGCATTTT
CDR3: CASSPQGNQPQHF

V: TRBV20-1
size: .
J: TRBJ2-4
D: TRBD1
DNA: TGCAGTGCTAGTAACTCCCCCGGGACAGGGAAAAACATTCAGTACTTC
CDR3: CSASNSPGTGKNIQYF

V: TRBV25-1
size: .
J: TRBJ1-2
D: .
DNA: TGTGCCAGCAGTGACACACTCGGGGGGGGTAACTATGGCTACACCTTC
CDR3: CASSDTLGGGNYGYTF

V: TRBV5-6
size: .
J: TRBJ2-7
D: TRBD2
DNA: TGTGCCAGCAGCTTCGGACTAGCGGGAACCTACGAGCAGTACTTC
CDR3: CASSFGLAGTYEQYF

V: TRBV10-3
size: .
J: TRBJ1-1
D: .
DNA: TGTGCCATCAGACAGGAAGAAGGGACTGAAGCTTTCTTT
CDR3: CAIRQEEGTEAFF

V: TRBV12-3/TRBV12-4
size: .
J: TRBJ2-7
D: .
DNA: TGTGCCAGCAGTGCCACAGGGAAAGGGCAGTACTTC
CDR3: CASSATGKGQYF

V: TRBV11-2
size: .
J: TRBJ1-5
D: .
DNA: TGTGCCAGCAGCACGTTAACAGGCGGGCCCCAGCATTTT
CDR3: CASSTLTGGPQHF

V: TRBV11-2
size: few
J: TRBJ2-2
D: .
DNA: TGTGCCAGCAGCTTAGACAGGGCCCGCACCGGGGAGCTGTTTTTT
CDR3: CASSLDRARTGELFF

V: TRBV18
size: once
J: TRBJ1-6
D: TRBD1
DNA: TGTGCCAGCTCACCACGGCGGGACAGGGGTTCACCCCTCCACTTT
CDR3: CASSPRRDRGSPLHF

V: TRBV19
size: .
J: TRBJ1-1
D: TRBD1
DNA: TGTGCCAGTCAACGGACAGGGGGCGACTCAATTAGGGCTTTCTTT
CDR3: CASQRTGGDSIRAFF

V: TRBV5-4
size: few
J: TRBJ1-1
D: .
DNA: TGTGCCAGCAGCCGACCGGGACTACAATCACACACTGAAGCTTTCTTT
CDR3: CASSRPGLQSHTEAFF

V: TRBV4-3
size: .
J: TRBJ1-5
D: TRBD1
DNA: TGCGCCAGCAGCCAAGATGGACAGGATAATCAGCCCCAGCATTTT
CDR3: CASSQDGQDNQPQHF

V: TRBV27
size: few
J: TRBJ1-2
D: .
DNA: TGTGCCAGCAGTTTATGGCAGGGTTGGTATGGCTACACCTTC
CDR3: CASSLWQGWYGYTF

V: TRBV7-8
size: .
J: TRBJ1-2
D: .
DNA: TGTGCCAGCAGCGACCGGGGAAACTATGGCTACACCTTC
CDR3: CASSDRGNYGYTF

V: TRBV4-2
size: .
J: TRBJ2-4
D: TRBD2
DNA: TGTGCCAGCAGCCCTCCGGGACTAAAAAACATTCAGTACTTC
CDR3: CASSPPGLKNIQYF

V: TRBV19
size: .
J: TRBJ2-7
D: TRBD1
DNA: TGTGCCAGTAGTCGCTGGGGGGACAGGGGCTACGAGCAGTACTTC
CDR3: CASSRWGDRGYEQYF

V: TRBV7-9
size: .
J: TRBJ1-1
D: TRBD1
DNA: TGTGCCAGCAGCTTAGACAGGGGGAAGACTGAAGCTTTCTTT
CDR3: CASSLDRGKTEAFF

V: TRBV7-2
size: .
J: TRBJ1-2
D: .
DNA: TGTGCCAGCAGCCCCGGAGTCGGGGGGCGCGACGGCTACACCTTC
CDR3: CASSPGVGGRDGYTF

V: TRBV11-2
size: .
J: TRBJ2-4
D: .
DNA: TGTGCCAGCAGCTTAGAGCCCGGGGGAGGTAGAAACATTCAGTACTTC
CDR3: CASSLEPGGGRNIQYF

V: TRBV15
size: .
J: TRBJ2-5
D: .
DNA: TGTGCCACCAGCAGAGATATCAGGATAGAGACCCAGTACTTC
CDR3: CATSRDIRIETQYF

V: TRBV20-1
size: .
J: TRBJ1-5
D: .
DNA: TGCAGTGCTAGTAGGCAGGCCCTCGGTCAGCCCCAGCATTTT
CDR3: CSASRQALGQPQHF

V: TRBV2
size: .
J: TRBJ1-1
D: .
DNA: TGTGCCAGCTTAAAGCGGACTGAAGCTTTCTTT
CDR3: CASLKRTEAFF

V: TRBV5-1
size: .
J: TRBJ1-1
D: .
DNA: TGCGCCAGCAGCTTGGTCAGGGGGAACACTGAAGCTTTCTTT
CDR3: CASSLVRGNTEAFF

V: TRBV6-5
size: .
J: TRBJ1-1
D: .
DNA: TGTGCCAGCACGACAGTGGGGAACACTGAAGCTTTCTTT
CDR3: CASTTVGNTEAFF

V: TRBV6-5
size: .
J: TRBJ1-1
D: .
DNA: TGTGCCAGCAGGAAGGAACGGGAGAACACTGAAGCTTTCTTT
CDR3: CASRKERENTEAFF

V: TRBV10-3
size: .
J: TRBJ1-1
D: TRBD1
DNA: TGTGCCACCTATACCGGGACAGGTCGTACTGAAGCTTTCTTT
CDR3: CATYTGTGRTEAFF

V: TRBV6-5
size: .
J: TRBJ2-7
D: .
DNA: TGTGCCAGCAGTTACGCTGCTTTGGCTAGAACCTACGAGCAGTACTTC
CDR3: CASSYAALARTYEQYF

V: TRBV6-5
size: .
J: TRBJ1-2
D: .
DNA: TGTGCCAGCAGACCTAACAGAAGCTATGGCTACACCTTC
CDR3: CASRPNRSYGYTF

V: TRBV6-2/TRBV6-3
size: .
J: TRBJ2-6
D: TRBD1
DNA: TGTGCCAGCAGTTACAGCAGGGGGCCTGGGGCCAACGTCCTGACTTTC
CDR3: CASSYSRGPGANVLTF

V: TRBV6-6
size: .
J: TRBJ1-5
D: .
DNA: TGTGCCAGCAGTTACCCCGGGGGGAATCAGCCCCAGCATTTT
CDR3: CASSYPGGNQPQHF